This T cell receptor beta chain was identified during a study of blood T cell repertoires in COVID-19. Under the authors' procedure: Reference gene primer amplification yielded estimated nucleated cell counts. This table comes from immunoSEQ multiplex PCR, and its TCRdb copy is limited to in-frame clones, with some not included. From that table come the V and J calls and clone size; the DNA was used to work out D and trimming. Of about 280,000 clones in the sample, about 83% were seen once. This CDR3 region has 16 residues. Germline V CDR1 and CDR2: MNHEY, SMNVEV (reference sequence). The junction had 14 bases not matched to a gene; V was cut back by 5 bases and J by 7 bases.

The genes are TRBV27 and TRBJ2-1, with 7 bases aligning to TRBD2. The sample was PBMCs or T cells enriched from blood (not recorded which). This clonotype was obtained from a woman in her thirties or forties who had recovered from COVID-19. CDR3 nucleotides: TGTGCCAGCAGTCCTTGGGGGGAGGGCCCTCGGAATGAGCAGTTCTTC. Translation gives CASSPWGEGPRNEQFF.